Sequencing of this T cell receptor (beta chain) was carried out in a study of CD8+ T cells in alopecia areata. cDNA reverse transcribed from extracted RNA served as the sequencing template. The repertoire was sequenced with immunoSEQ multiplex PCR; TCRdb's copy has only in-frame clones and lacks some. The sample lists about 64,000 clones; 44% were seen once. Sequenced input: NKG2D-low CD8+ T cells sorted from blood. The TCR was taken from a human donor with alopecia areata.

CDR3 in DNA: TGTGCCAGCAGTTCCCCCCCGGACAGGGGGCAAGAGACCCAGTACTTC. This sequence encodes CASSSPPDRGQETQYF. The V call is TRBV27, the J call TRBJ2-5; 10 nucleotides align to TRBD1. After removal of 4 bases from V and 2 bases from J, the junction contained 7 bases not matched to a gene. Germline assignment: CDR1 MNHEY and CDR2 SMNVEV (reference sequence). The CDR3 is 16 residues long.